This T cell receptor (beta chain) was retrieved from a study of shared clonotypes between healthy human individuals (dated by TCRdb to the early 2020s). For the wider study: The cohort comprised a couple of women and a few men aged 18 to 49 years. For each donor, CD4 naive and CD4 memory were each given three plates, CD8 naive was given two plates, and CD8 memory was given one plate. Leukapheresis yielded between about 0.8 and 9.5 billion PBMCs per donor. To estimate repertoire size and how much clonotypes are shared between individuals, the study performed deep sequencing of blood TCR repertoires from about 5 healthy adults. To increase sequencing depth and limit assay-specific biases, TCR repertoire library preparation and sequencing were carried out by different laboratories using diverse techniques.

Note on this clone: It lacks a known antigen. Per-nucleotide qualities are absent, and no much larger clonotype sits a single base away.

General findings and caveats noted by the study authors: Larger estimated clonotype richness was generally found for naive subsets than for memory subsets. Rarefaction of sorted-subset datasets indicated incomplete sequencing despite the large sequencing depth. Sampling was restricted to blood, and TCR repertoires in tissue are likely to differ from TCR repertoires in blood. Based on pairwise subsampling, the degree of clonotype sharing among donors was expected to be affected by sequencing depth. Because the study included a small number of donors, the genetic and exposure-history diversity represented was limited. Compared with non-shared clonotypes, the clonotypes found in all four sorted-subset donors had higher generation probabilities. Sharing across a few donors was observed for 4.5% to 6.5% of naive CD4, 3% to 3.5% of naive CD8, over 2% of memory CD4, and roughly 0.4% of memory CD8 clonotypes.

For the CD8 naive samples, CD45RO-negative cells were positively selected for CCR7, yielding a CD45RA+CCR7+ population from which TemRA cells were excluded. Healthy HIV-negative adults with no recently reported acute infections or vaccinations were included as donors. All donors were Caucasian adults living in Nashville, Tennessee, USA. Blood was collected by leukapheresis, and PBMCs were isolated by Ficoll-Histopaque density gradient centrifugation and then cryopreserved in liquid nitrogen vapor phase. Analytical flow cytometry was used to check the purity and quantity of every magnetically sorted T cell population. Genomic DNA was isolated from each sorted fraction and quantified by UV absorbance on a Nanodrop 2000c. TCR CDR3 regions were amplified from genomic DNA by multiplex PCR using the deep immunoSEQ assay. Extracted genomic DNA from each cell subset was spread evenly across all wells of several immunoSEQ 96-well plates, with each plate serving as a replicate. For sorted subsets, each replicate PCR was loaded with roughly 190 ng genomic DNA, equivalent to about 33,000 T cell genomes. Purified libraries were measured with a Qubit 3.0 fluorometer, size-checked on a Bioanalyzer 2100, and measured again with the KAPA Library Quantification kit. Every immunoSEQ 96-well plate was sequenced on a dedicated single-read 150-cycle Illumina NextSeq 550 flow cell. Regarding the original processing steps: Because only junctional sequences without quality scores were contained in the immunoSEQ output, filtering matching that applied to full-length reads could not be performed. To assign V/J genes and CDR3, sequences were annotated against IMGT germline references using PyIR, a Python wrapper for IgBLAST v1.9. Any read was removed if the V/J assignment was weak (E-value above 1e-6), the CDR3 was missing, or the read contained stop codons, out-of-frame junctions, or ambiguous translated residues. V3J clonotypes were defined as sequences sharing an identical inferred V gene, J gene, and CDR3 amino acid sequence. To compute the percentage overlap between repertoires, the number of shared unique clonotypes was divided by the size of the smaller repertoire. Repertoire richness was assessed with RTK rarefaction, the Chao1 estimator, and Recon v2.1 estimates of unobserved clonotypes. OLGA was used to compute generation probabilities for all TCRbeta clonotypes that the gDNA method yielded from a few donors. Drawn from immuneACCESS, this table holds only the in-frame rearrangements with V and J called that TCRdb kept. Clones are partly lost; checked studies trace under half to an unresolved V gene and leave the rest unexplained. Clone size and V and J calls were adopted from that table, with D and trimming inferred from the DNA. The table for this sample lists approximately 590,000 clones; around 95% of them were counted only once. The top ten clonotypes cover 0.095% to 0.12% of the sample.

The germline V gene (reference sequence) supplies CDR1 LNHNV and CDR2 YYDKDF. Trimming accounts for 0 bases at V and 7 bases at J, while the number of junction bases matched to no gene is 7. Including the terminal cysteine and phenylalanine, the CDR3 comprises 15 residues. CDR3 DNA only is kept here, 45 bases in frame from base 1. The clonotype originates from a woman in her twenties or thirties in good health. The sequenced sample was naive CD8+ T cells sorted from blood. This specimen's cell subset or site label, interpreted: CD45RA+CCR7+. The chain was built from TRBV15 and TRBJ1-2, and TRBD1 aligns with 8 junction nucleotides. The CDR3 here reads CATSRDAAGGLGYTF. Here is the DNA: TGTGCCACCAGCAGAGATGCGGCAGGGGGCCTTGGCTACACCTTC.